The next 29 T cell receptor beta chains were all read from a single sample in a study of shared clonotypes between healthy human individuals. TCRdb's table, derived via immunoSEQ multiplex PCR, lists solely in-frame clones and lacks some. The data hold around 550,000 clones, with approximately 95% observed a single time. Only CD45RO-negative cells positively selected for CCR7 counted as naive CD8 cells, so terminally differentiated effector memory CD45RA+ cells were excluded. The material sequenced was naive CD8+ T cells sorted from blood. The receptors come from a woman aged 25-40 years in good health.

This sequence joins TRBV19 and TRBJ2-3; D may correspond to TRBD1 or TRBD2 (5 bases each). The CDR3 is 15 amino acids. V dropped 3 bases and J dropped 1 base, with 11 bases sitting between them. Germline loops: CDR1 LNHDA, CDR2 SQIVND (reference sequence). The CDR3 sequence: CASSIQGEGTDTQYF. As DNA, the CDR3 is TGTGCCAGTAGTATCCAGGGAGAGGGCACAGATACGCAGTATTTT.

The rearrangement links TRBV2 to TRBJ1-2; D uncertain. CDR1 is SNHLY and CDR2 is FYNNEI in the germline V gene. The length of the CDR3 is 17 residues. The V end lost 2 bases, the J end lost 0 bases, and 16 bases lay between the germline ends. The CDR3 loop is CASSELPHSLANYGYTF. For the CDR3, the DNA is TGTGCCAGCAGTGAATTACCGCATAGTCTAGCTAACTATGGCTACACCTTC.

This clone was counted a single time. The DNA of the CDR3 is TGTGCCAGCAGCTCCACCGGGACGGAGTACAATGAGCAGTTCTTC. Encoded protein: CASSSTGTEYNEQFF. The chain joins TRBV7-9 to TRBJ2-1; the D gene could be TRBD1 or TRBD2 (5 bases each). CDR1 is SEHNR and CDR2 is FQNEAQ in the germline V gene (reference sequence). The CDR3 is 15 amino acids. V was cut by 4 bases and J by 4 bases, with 14 bases left in between.

The chain carries TRBV7-9 and TRBJ2-1, with 8 bases identical to TRBD2. The CDR3 is 15 residues long. The V and J ends lost 1 base and 4 bases, in that order; junction bases with no gene match: 3. Germline CDR1 SEHNR, CDR2 FQNEAQ (reference sequence). The CDR3, as DNA: TGTGCCAGCAGCTTAGTCGCTAGCGGGTACAATGAGCAGTTCTTC. Translated: CASSLVASGYNEQFF.

This rearrangement joins TRBV5-5 to TRBJ2-7, with D perhaps TRBD1 (6 bases). Trimming shortened V by 3 bases and J by 3 bases, and 16 bases separated the two germline ends. The CDR3 covers 15 residues. Per germline, CDR1 SGHKS and CDR2 YYEKEE (reference sequence). The CDR3 coding sequence is TGTGCCAGCAGCTCCCCCTCGACAGGAAACTACGAGCAGTACTTC. Its protein is CASSSPSTGNYEQYF.

The chain uses TRBV2 and TRBJ2-7; D is perhaps TRBD1 or TRBD2 (6 bases each). Germline-derived CDR1 and CDR2 are SNHLY and FYNNEI. The length of the CDR3 is 13 residues. Trimming pared 1 base from V and 7 bases from J, leaving 11 bases between. CDR3 region: CASSEGGAREQYF. The CDR3 nucleotides read TGTGCCAGCAGTGAAGGGGGGGCCCGGGAGCAGTACTTC.

The chain carries TRBV5-4 and TRBJ2-1; D not resolved. V shed 0 bases and J shed 7 bases, with 11 bases lying between them. Germline CDR1 reads SGHNT; CDR2 reads YYREEE (reference sequence). This CDR3 comprises 14 residues. CDR3 residues: CASSLVKGQNEQFF. The CDR3, as DNA: TGTGCCAGCAGCTTGGTGAAGGGTCAAAATGAGCAGTTCTTC. Supplemented by reference TRBV5-4 and TRBJ2-1, the full variable domain reads ETGVTQSPTHLIKTRGQQVTLRCSSQSGHNTVSWYQQALGQGPQFIFQYYREEENGRGNFPPRFSGLQFPNYSSELNVNALELDDSALYLCASSLVKGQNEQFFGPGTRLTVL.

This clone appeared a single time. The V and J genes are TRBV25-1 and TRBJ1-1; TRBD1 might be the D (6 bases). There are 15 residues in the CDR3. V lost 3 bases and J 8 bases, leaving 19 bases between the germline ends. CDR1 and CDR2 from the germline V gene are MGHDK and SYGVNS. CDR3 protein: CASSDSIGGPREAFF. The CDR3 bases are TGTGCCAGCAGTGATTCGATTGGGGGGCCACGAGAAGCTTTCTTT.

The chain is built from TRBV27 and TRBJ1-1, with D tentatively TRBD1 (6 bases). The germline V and J ends were trimmed by 10 bases and 0 bases, with 21 bases remaining between them. The CDR3 runs to 16 residues. CDR1 and CDR2 (germline): MNHEY, SMNVEV (reference sequence). CDR3 nucleotide sequence: TGTGCCACGACGGACAGAAGAATATTCATGAACACTGAAGCTTTCTTT. It is translated as CATTDRRIFMNTEAFF.

The rearrangement joins TRBV6-6 to TRBJ2-5, with D tentatively TRBD1 or TRBD2 (5 bases each). V lost 0 bases and J lost 5, with 13 bases in between. Germline V gives CDR1 MNHNY, CDR2 SVGAGI (reference sequence). The CDR3 extends over 15 amino acids. CDR3 sequence reads: CASSYSGPLGETQYF. As DNA, the CDR3 is TGTGCCAGCAGTTACTCGGGACCGCTGGGGGAGACCCAGTACTTC.

The genes are TRBV28 and TRBJ1-1, with D possibly being TRBD1 (6 bases). CDR1 and CDR2 from the germline V gene are MDHEN and SYDVKM. V was trimmed by 5 bases and J by 5 bases, leaving 21 bases between them. The CDR3 is 16 amino acids. The CDR3 sequence: CASSPLTSGARTEAFF. The CDR3 nucleotides are TGTGCCAGCAGTCCACTCACGTCGGGGGCGCGGACTGAAGCTTTCTTT.

CDR3 in amino acids: CASSPPGEGYTF. CDR3 nucleotides: TGCGCCAGCAGCCCCCCAGGGGAAGGCTACACCTTC. The rearrangement uses TRBV4-3 and TRBJ1-2; D possibly corresponds to TRBD1 (6 bases). The germline V gene has CDR1 LGHNA and CDR2 YSLEER. V lost 4 bases and J lost 8, with 11 bases in between. The CDR3 consists of 12 residues.

The chain recombines TRBV7-2 with TRBJ2-2; 7 bases are shared with TRBD2. J gave up 3 bases and V 4 bases, and 11 bases lay outside the gene matches. In germline, CDR1 is SGHTA, CDR2 FQGNSA. The length of the CDR3 is 17 residues. The CDR3 nucleotides are TGTGCCAGCAGCTCCCTACTTCTAGCGGAATACACCGGGGAGCTGTTTTTT. The encoded protein is CASSSLLLAEYTGELFF. The variable domain in full, completed from reference TRBV7-2 and TRBJ2-2, reads GAGVSQSPSNKVTEKGKDVELRCDPISGHTALYWYRQSLGQGLEFLIYFQGNSAPDKSGLPSDRFSAERTGGSVSTLTIQRTQQEDSAVYLCASSSLLLAEYTGELFFGEGSRLTVL.

The J gene is TRBJ2-7, the V gene TRBV7-2; TRBD2 aligns across 7 bases. V was pared by 1 base and J by 0 bases, with 6 bases of the junction left unmatched. The CDR3 is made up of 16 amino acids. Germline CDR1 SGHTA, CDR2 FQGNSA. CDR3 nucleotides: TGTGCCAGCAGCTTAGGATCCGGACTAGTCTCCTACGAGCAGTACTTC. Its protein product is CASSLGSGLVSYEQYF.

This clone has a single count. This chain links TRBV15 with TRBJ2-1; TRBD1 matches 7 bases. The germline gives CDR1 LNHNV, CDR2 YYDKDF (reference sequence). This CDR3 is 16 amino acids long. V was pared by 2 bases and J by 8 bases, with 12 bases of the junction left unmatched. The CDR3 nucleotides read TGTGCCACCAGCAGATCCAGACAGGGAATATTGTATGAGCAGTTCTTC. The encoded protein is CATSRSRQGILYEQFF.

The genes are TRBV15 and TRBJ2-3; D possibly corresponds to TRBD2 (7 bases). CDR3 length: 16 residues. Per germline, CDR1 LNHNV and CDR2 YYDKDF (reference sequence). Trimming removed 1 base at V and 3 bases at J, with 14 bases between. The CDR3 DNA is TGTGCCACCAGCAGAGTCACGGGGGGCGATACAGATACGCAGTATTTT. This gives the protein CATSRVTGGDTDTQYF.

In regard to this clone: Other DNA sequences in this specimen translate into the identical CDR3. V is TRBV28 and J is TRBJ2-7; unclear D gene. The ends were cut back, 3 bases at V and 0 bases at J, with 6 bases in the middle. Germline V gene data show CDR1 as MDHEN and CDR2 as SYDVKM. The CDR3 runs 13 residues. This chain's CDR3 is CASSFLVSYEQYF. CDR3 nucleotide sequence: TGTGCCAGCAGTTTCTTAGTCTCCTACGAGCAGTACTTC.

As to this clone: The identical CDR3 is also encoded by other nucleotide sequences in the sample. The rearrangement joins TRBV23-1 to TRBJ2-7; 10 bases agree with TRBD1. TRBV23-1 counts as an open reading frame of uncertain function. The V gene end was trimmed by 0 bases and the J gene end by 2 bases; junction bases not matched to a gene: 1. This CDR3 is built from 15 residues. CDR3: CASSQSGTGAYEQYF. In DNA, the CDR3 is TGCGCCAGCAGTCAATCAGGGACAGGGGCCTACGAGCAGTACTTC.

The chain uses TRBV29-1 and TRBJ2-4; D is uncertain. The germline V gene has CDR1 SQVTM and CDR2 ANQGSEA. Trimming removed 2 bases from V and 6 bases from J, with 11 bases in between. There are 13 residues in the CDR3. The CDR3, as DNA: TGCAGCGTTGAATTACCGAACGGAAACATTCAGTACTTC. This encodes CSVELPNGNIQYF.

The V call is TRBV28, the J call TRBJ2-3; D is possibly TRBD2 (5 bases). Germline-derived CDR1 and CDR2 are MDHEN and SYDVKM. The CDR3 length is 16 residues. Trimming took 5 bases from V and 7 from J, leaving 22 bases between them. The CDR3 DNA reads TGTGCCAGCAGTCCCTGGGCACTAGATAAGATTCATACGCAGTATTTT. Protein product: CASSPWALDKIHTQYF.

This clone was detected only once. The chain has TRBV2 and TRBJ2-7, with D unclear. Between the trimmed V and J ends, which lost 3 bases and 0 bases, there was a span of 12 bases. This CDR3 comprises 15 residues. Germline V gene data show CDR1 as SNHLY and CDR2 as FYNNEI. The CDR3 here is CASSDVGISSYEQYF. The CDR3 nucleotides are TGTGCCAGCAGTGACGTAGGGATTAGCTCCTACGAGCAGTACTTC.

The chain combines TRBV9 with TRBJ2-2, with 7 nucleotides matching TRBD1. CDR3 length: 15 residues. The V segment lost 4 bases and the J segment 6 bases; nucleotides outside the gene matches: 9. Germline CDR1 and CDR2: SGDLS and YYNGEE. DNA of the CDR3: TGTGCCAGCAGCTCCGAGAGCACAGGGGCCGGGGAGCTGTTTTTT. Translated, it gives CASSSESTGAGELFF.

The V and J genes are TRBV27 and TRBJ2-3; no firm D call. V was clipped by 6 bases and J by 3 bases, with 10 bases between them. The CDR3 runs to 13 residues. Germline V gene sequence: CDR1 MNHEY, CDR2 SMNVEV (reference sequence). DNA of the CDR3: TGTGCCAGCAGCTCTGACTTGACAGATACGCAGTATTTT. Amino acid sequence: CASSSDLTDTQYF.

This chain joins TRBV6-6 and TRBJ1-5, with 9 bases matching TRBD1. This CDR3 comprises 14 residues. Germline V CDR1 and CDR2: MNHNY, SVGAGI (reference sequence). Trimming at V came to 4 bases and at J to 5 bases, leaving 3 bases not matched to a gene. The CDR3 spells CASSLTGGDQPQHF. In DNA, the CDR3 is TGTGCCAGCAGTTTAACAGGGGGCGATCAGCCCCAGCATTTT.

The genes are TRBV19 and TRBJ2-1; 8 bases agree with TRBD2. Unmatched junction bases numbered 1, after V lost 3 bases and J lost 3 bases. CDR3 size: 14 residues. Germline CDR1 reads LNHDA; CDR2 reads SQIVND (reference sequence). CDR3 coding DNA: TGTGCCAGTAGTATGGCGGGGGGCTACAATGAGCAGTTCTTC. Its translation: CASSMAGGYNEQFF.

V gene TRBV28 combines with J gene TRBJ2-5; no reliable D call. This CDR3 has 14 residues. Germline V gene data show CDR1 as MDHEN and CDR2 as SYDVKM. Trimming took 6 bases from V and 2 from J, leaving 13 bases between them. The CDR3 spells CASSLRRNQETQYF. The CDR3, as DNA: TGTGCCAGCAGCCTTAGACGGAATCAAGAGACCCAGTACTTC.

V usage is TRBV27 and J usage is TRBJ2-1; 11 bases match TRBD2. Germline V gives CDR1 MNHEY, CDR2 SMNVEV (reference sequence). Trimming removed 2 bases from V and 3 bases from J; junction bases left unmatched: 3. The length of the CDR3 is 16 residues. The CDR3 DNA is TGTGCCAGCAGTTTAGACCTAGCGGGAGGCTACAATGAGCAGTTCTTC. Residues: CASSLDLAGGYNEQFF.

The chain combines TRBV7-9 with TRBJ2-3, with TRBD2 identical over 9 bases. With 5 bases clipped from V and 1 base from J, the junction kept 4 bases outside the gene matches. The germline gives CDR1 SEHNR, CDR2 FQNEAQ (reference sequence). This CDR3 comprises 15 residues. CDR3 DNA: TGTGCCAGCAGCCTGAGCGGGGGGCGCACAGATACGCAGTATTTT. Protein product: CASSLSGGRTDTQYF. Full variable domain (outside the CDR3, taken from reference TRBV7-9 and TRBJ2-3): DTGVSQNPRHKITKRGQNVTFRCDPISEHNRLYWYRQTLGQGPEFLTYFQNEAQLEKSRLLSDRFSAERPKGSFSTLEIQRTEQGDSAMYLCASSLSGGRTDTQYFGPGTRLTVL.

The chain recombines TRBV5-8 with TRBJ1-1, with D hard to call. CDR1 is SGHTS and CDR2 is YDEGEE in the germline V gene. V shed 0 bases and J shed 2 bases, with 11 bases lying between them. The CDR3 runs to 15 residues. CDR3 nucleotides: TGTGCCAGCAGCTTGGGGGTGGGCAGTAACACTGAAGCTTTCTTT. The encoded protein is CASSLGVGSNTEAFF.